The 21 T cell receptor beta chains presented below share a single source sample, sequenced in a study of identical twins. TCRdb ran MiXCR on the 5' RACE reads and lists one entry per CDR3 protein. The table shows approximately 500,000 distinct CDR3 sequences, with approximately 24% occurring only once. The data were also submitted as part of a second study, on T cells expressing NK-cell markers.

Sequenced input: CD4+ T cells sorted from blood. All receptors derive from a woman aged 18 to 35 in good health.

Only a few counts were recorded for this clonotype. This rearrangement joins TRBV7-9 to TRBJ2-7; D not certain. The CDR3 contains 12 residues. Germline CDR1 reads SEHNR; CDR2 reads FQNEAQ (reference sequence). Trimming removed 6 bases from V and 3 bases from J, with 9 bases in between. CDR3: CASSHPHYEQYF. In DNA form, the CDR3 reads TGTGCCAGCAGTCATCCCCACTACGAGCAGTACTTC.

The chain uses TRBV20-1 and TRBJ2-3, with TRBD2 matching over 11 bases. The J segment lost 4 bases and the V segment lost 2 bases, leaving 2 bases of the junction unmatched. This CDR3 is 14 amino acids long. Looked up from germline, CDR1 is DFQATT and CDR2 is SNEGSKA (reference sequence). In nucleotides, the CDR3 is TGCAGTGCTAGACAGGGACTAGCGGCAGATACGCAGTATTTT. It is translated as CSARQGLAADTQYF.

The rearrangement uses TRBV9 and TRBJ2-3; TRBD2 matches 7 bases. Germline trimming cut 3 bases from V and 6 bases from J; bases unmatched to any gene: 10. From germline, CDR1 is SGDLS and CDR2 YYNGEE. The CDR3 spans 15 residues. The CDR3 region has the DNA TGTGCCAGCAGCGGACTGGGCGGGAGCGGGGATACGCAGTATTTT. Protein: CASSGLGGSGDTQYF. The full variable domain, in which reference TRBV9 and TRBJ2-3 provide the parts outside the CDR3, is DSGVTQTPKHLITATGQRVTLRCSPRSGDLSVYWYQQSLDQGLQFLIQYYNGEERAKGNILERFSAQQFPDLHSELNLSSLELGDSALYFCASSGLGGSGDTQYFGPGTRLTVL.

The V gene is TRBV20-1, the J gene TRBJ1-1; tentative D call: TRBD1 (5 bases). CDR1 is DFQATT, CDR2 SNEGSKA, per germline (reference sequence). The V and J ends lost 2 bases and 8 bases respectively, with 12 bases between them. The CDR3 is 12 amino acids. The CDR3 protein is CSARRKQDEAFF. CDR3 DNA sequence: TGCAGTGCTAGAAGAAAACAGGACGAAGCTTTCTTT.

The genes are TRBV29-1 and TRBJ2-3; D may be TRBD2 (7 bases). This CDR3 has 14 residues. Deletions cut 8 bases from V and 6 bases from J, with 21 bases between. CDR1 and CDR2 from the germline V gene are SQVTM and ANQGSEA. CDR3 loop: CSTTGQRGVDTQYF. For the CDR3, the DNA is TGCAGCACCACTGGACAGCGGGGTGTCGATACGCAGTATTTT.

The V gene is TRBV5-1, the J gene TRBJ1-1, with a tentative D call TRBD1 (5 bases). This CDR3 contains 14 residues. Germline V gene data show CDR1 as SGHRS and CDR2 as YFSETQ. V was clipped by 1 base and J by 3 bases, with 10 bases between them. The DNA for the CDR3 is TGCGCCAGCAGCTTGTGGGGGGGTGACACTGAAGCTTTCTTT. Protein: CASSLWGGDTEAFF. Full variable domain (rest looked up from reference TRBV5-1 and TRBJ1-1): KAGVTQTPRYLIKTRGQQVTLSCSPISGHRSVSWYQQTPGQGLQFLFEYFSETQRNKGNFPGRFSGRQFSNSRSEMNVSTLELGDSALYLCASSLWGGDTEAFFGQGTRLTVV.

There are a few counts of this clonotype. The chain has TRBV10-3 and TRBJ2-1; D uncertain. This CDR3 region has 17 residues. Germline V lookup: CDR1 ENHRY, CDR2 SYGVKD. Trimming shortened V by 2 bases and J by 0 bases, and 14 bases separated the two germline ends. In DNA form, the CDR3 reads TGTGCCATCAGTGAGCCCCAGCGCGCTAGCTCCTACAATGAGCAGTTCTTC. It encodes CAISEPQRASSYNEQFF.

As for this clonotype: A read error is likely, as this CDR3 ends without the conserved phenylalanine or tryptophan. The rearrangement links TRBV20-1 to TRBJ2-3; a weak D match, TRBD2 (6 bases). The CDR3 loop spans 14 amino acids. Deletions cut 5 bases from V and 3 bases from J, with 15 bases between. Germline V CDR1 and CDR2: DFQATT, SNEGSKA (reference sequence). The CDR3 sequence: CSAHRDFATDTQYL. Written as DNA, the CDR3 is TGCAGTGCTCACCGGGACTTCGCGACAGATACGCAGTATCTT.

This clonotype was observed a few times. The rearrangement joins TRBV29-1 to TRBJ2-2, with a weak D call TRBD1 (5 bases). Deletions cut 4 bases from V and 0 bases from J, with 9 bases between. This CDR3 comprises 14 residues. Germline CDR1 reads SQVTM; CDR2 reads ANQGSEA. The CDR3 region has the DNA TGCAGCGTTGTAGGGGTCCCGAACACCGGGGAGCTGTTTTTT. Protein product: CSVVGVPNTGELFF.

The chain combines TRBV6-5 with TRBJ1-4; D ambiguous. Trimming shortened V by 2 bases and J by 3 bases, and 7 bases separated the two germline ends. Germline CDR1 is MNHEY and CDR2 is SVGAGI. CDR3 length equals 14 residues. CDR3 nucleotide sequence: TGTGCCAGCAGTTACAAGGCACCTAATGAAAAACTGTTTTTT. Translating gives CASSYKAPNEKLFF.

J is TRBJ2-1 and V is TRBV20-1, with D possibly TRBD2 on 5 matching bases. V shed 6 bases and J shed 3 bases, with 12 bases lying between them. The CDR3 loop spans 13 amino acids. Looked up from germline, CDR1 is DFQATT and CDR2 is SNEGSKA (reference sequence). The CDR3 loop is CSAQRKLYNEQFF. DNA of the CDR3: TGCAGTGCGCAGCGGAAGCTCTACAATGAGCAGTTCTTC.

V and J are TRBV29-1 and TRBJ2-1; the D gene is possibly TRBD2 (5 bases). CDR1 and CDR2 from the germline V gene are SQVTM and ANQGSEA. This CDR3 is built from 10 residues. The V end was cut by 7 bases, the J end by 6 bases, with 7 bases between. This CDR3 is CSGEFNEQFF. Here the CDR3 DNA reads TGCAGCGGGGAGTTCAATGAGCAGTTCTTC.

This clonotype appeared a few times. The chain has TRBV29-1 and TRBJ2-1, with D perhaps TRBD1 (6 bases). The germline V gene has CDR1 SQVTM and CDR2 ANQGSEA. CDR3 length: 15 amino acids. Trimming pared 1 base from V and 5 bases from J, leaving 15 bases between. CDR3 sequence reads: CSVEGGLYRDNEQFF. The CDR3, as DNA: TGCAGCGTTGAAGGGGGGCTTTATAGGGACAATGAGCAGTTCTTC.

This clonotype has only a few counts. V gene TRBV29-1 combines with J gene TRBJ1-1; perhaps TRBD1 as D (5 bases). The CDR3 has 12 amino acids. Germline V gene lookup returns CDR1 SQVTM and CDR2 ANQGSEA. Trimming shortened V by 6 bases and J by 6 bases, and 14 bases separated the two germline ends. Here the CDR3 reads CSVALWGAEAFF. As DNA, the CDR3 is TGCAGCGTCGCCCTGTGGGGCGCTGAAGCTTTCTTT.

The rearrangement joins TRBV7-8 to TRBJ2-1; D is unclear. Trimming left V 1 base short and J 4 bases short, with 8 bases between. This CDR3 is 14 amino acids long. CDR1 and CDR2 from the germline V gene are SGHVS and FQNEAQ. The CDR3 region is CASSLEARYNEQFF. CDR3 sequence (DNA): TGTGCCAGCAGCTTAGAGGCCCGATACAATGAGCAGTTCTTC.

This clonotype was seen a handful of times. V gene TRBV20-1 combines with J gene TRBJ1-3; no reliable D call. Deletions cut 2 bases from V and 2 bases from J, with 4 bases between. Per the germline V gene, CDR1 is DFQATT and CDR2 is SNEGSKA (reference sequence). The CDR3 has 12 residues. CDR3 bases: TGCAGTGCTAGACCAGCTGGAAACACCATATATTTT. It is translated as CSARPAGNTIYF.

The chain carries TRBV28 and TRBJ2-6; D not certain. Between the trimmed V and J ends, which lost 7 bases and 0 bases, there was a span of 13 bases. Germline CDR1 and CDR2: MDHEN and SYDVKM. This CDR3 contains 16 residues. Here the CDR3 DNA reads TGTGCCAGCATCAGCAGGCCCCTCTCTGGGGCCAACGTCCTGACTTTC. Translation: CASISRPLSGANVLTF.

This clonotype was counted a few times. The chain joins TRBV20-1 to TRBJ2-2, with TRBD1 as a possible D gene (6 bases). The germline V gene encodes CDR1 DFQATT and CDR2 SNEGSKA (reference sequence). This CDR3 comprises 13 residues. The V end was cut by 5 bases, the J end by 2 bases, with 9 bases between. In DNA, the CDR3 is TGCAGTGCTCCGGACAGCAACACCGGGGAGCTGTTTTTT. Its protein is CSAPDSNTGELFF.

The chain has TRBV11-2 and TRBJ1-1; 9 bases match TRBD1. The CDR3 sequence is 16 residues long. J was trimmed by 1 base and V by 2 bases; bases with no gene match: 5. Germline lookup yields CDR1 SGHAT and CDR2 FQNNGV. The chain's CDR3 is CASSLMVGQGNTEAFF. CDR3 nucleotide sequence: TGTGCCAGCAGCTTAATGGTGGGACAGGGGAACACTGAAGCTTTCTTT.

This clonotype was seen only a few times. This chain connects TRBV5-1 to TRBJ2-2; D not certain. V dropped 1 base and J dropped 0 bases, with 7 bases sitting between them. The CDR3 length is 15 residues. Germline values: CDR1 SGHRS, CDR2 YFSETQ. The CDR3 is CASSLNVPNTGELFF. The CDR3 DNA sequence: TGCGCCAGCAGCTTGAATGTTCCGAACACCGGGGAGCTGTTTTTT.

This clonotype has only a few counts. The V gene is TRBV6-2 or TRBV6-3, the J gene TRBJ2-1, with TRBD1 matching over 8 bases. V gave up 5 bases and J gave up 1 base; unmatched junction bases: 4. This CDR3 contains 15 residues. CDR1 and CDR2 from the germline V gene are MNHEY and SVGEGT. This chain's CDR3 is CASSPRQGSYNEQFF. In DNA form, the CDR3 reads TGTGCCAGCAGTCCCCGACAGGGGTCCTACAATGAGCAGTTCTTC.